This TCR beta chain emerged from a study of cytomegalovirus exposure and HLA in healthy donors. Study-wide background: An analysis done earlier identified 120 million or so unique TCR beta sequences from about 179 million T cells. Assignment to the Caucasian-associated ancestry cluster applied to approximately 80% of the roughly 410 genotyped donors.

With 60 Vbeta and 13 Jbeta primers, the PCR was carried out. Sequencing used immunoSEQ multiplex PCR; TCRdb keeps in-frame clones, though not all of them. The sample carries about 110,000 clones, around 70% recorded once. Study-level results: In a later analysis, TCR association rates varied by HLA locus: DRB1 most, HLA-C fewest. It was taken for granted in presence/absence analyses that sequencing depth across donors was roughly uniform.

Turning to this clone: Its antigen is still unknown.

Losses at the gene ends were 8 bases for V and 3 bases for J; bases not matched to a gene: 4. The V gene's germline CDR1 is SNHLY and CDR2 FYNNEI. This CDR3 contains 14 residues. V gene TRBV2 combines with J gene TRBJ1-5; TRBD1 aligns across 10 bases. The clonotype comes from a man aged 25 to 40 in good health and CMV-seropositive. What was sequenced was PBMCs. This chain's CDR3 is CASDRGPPNQPQHF. The CDR3 nucleotides are TGTGCCAGCGACAGGGGGCCCCCCAATCAGCCCCAGCATTTT.